This entry lists 25 T cell receptor beta chains sequenced from one sample in a study of cytomegalovirus exposure and HLA in healthy donors. Researchers ran the PCR with 60 Vbeta and 13 Jbeta primers. The data were produced by immunoSEQ multiplex PCR, yet TCRdb's version contains in-frame clones alone and is incomplete. Among 75,000 to 95,000 clones listed, 60% to 70% were seen once. Material for sequencing was PBMCs. These receptor sequences come from a young woman in good health and CMV-seronegative.

The chain combines TRBV9 with TRBJ2-7; tentatively, D is TRBD1 (5 bases). The V gene's germline CDR1 is SGDLS and CDR2 YYNGEE. V shed 3 bases and J shed 0 bases, with 13 bases lying between them. This CDR3 contains 15 residues. CDR3 nucleotide sequence: TGTGCCAGCAGCGGAGGACAAACGAGCTCCTACGAGCAGTACTTC. This codes for CASSGGQTSSYEQYF.

The chain recombines TRBV6-5 with TRBJ1-5; 7 positions agree with TRBD1. The CDR3 is 15 amino acids. With 6 bases clipped from V and 4 bases from J, the junction kept 9 bases outside the gene matches. CDR1 MNHEY and CDR2 SVGAGI come from the germline V gene. The CDR3 sequence: CASSPRDRVNQPQHF. CDR3 nucleotides: TGTGCCAGCAGCCCCAGGGACAGAGTGAATCAGCCCCAGCATTTT.

This chain's CDR3 is CASSMGRIDGTDTQYF. The CDR3 DNA follows: TGTGCCAGTAGTATGGGGAGGATAGACGGCACAGATACGCAGTATTTT. The rearrangement uses TRBV19 and TRBJ2-3; tentatively, D is TRBD2 (6 bases). The CDR3 is made up of 16 amino acids. Germline CDR1 and CDR2: LNHDA and SQIVND (reference sequence). V was clipped by 3 bases and J by 1 base, with 14 bases between them.

This clone was picked up one time. This chain connects TRBV15 to TRBJ2-1; D might be TRBD1 (6 bases). The germline V gene encodes CDR1 LNHNV and CDR2 YYDKDF (reference sequence). Trimming removed 5 bases at V and 1 base at J, with 12 bases between. The CDR3 is 15 residues long. The CDR3 nucleotides are TGTGCCACCAGCGTTGGACAGATGTCCTACAATGAGCAGTTCTTC. Its protein product is CATSVGQMSYNEQFF.

The rearrangement joins TRBV7-9 to TRBJ2-3; D remains ambiguous. This CDR3 has 12 residues. Trimming left V 5 bases short and J 8 bases short, with 11 bases between. CDR1 and CDR2 from the germline V gene are SEHNR and FQNEAQ (reference sequence). CDR3 sequence reads: CASSQAASTQYF. In nucleotides, the CDR3 is TGTGCCAGCAGCCAGGCCGCGAGTACGCAGTATTTT.

V and J are TRBV27 and TRBJ1-5, with D perhaps matching TRBD1 (6 bases). The CDR3 covers 14 residues. V lost 5 bases and J 8 bases, leaving 16 bases between the germline ends. The germline V gene encodes CDR1 MNHEY and CDR2 SMNVEV (reference sequence). In nucleotides, the CDR3 is TGTGCCAGCAGTACAGGGAGTTTCGCGGAGCCCCAGCATTTT. Translating it yields CASSTGSFAEPQHF.

J is TRBJ2-7 and V is TRBV7-8; no clear D gene. The germline V and J ends were trimmed by 2 bases and 3 bases, with 8 bases remaining between them. The CDR3 runs to 13 residues. Germline V gene sequence: CDR1 SGHVS, CDR2 FQNEAQ. This chain's CDR3 is CASSLTRYYEQYF. For the CDR3, the DNA is TGTGCCAGCAGCTTAACCCGCTACTACGAGCAGTACTTC. Full variable domain (rest looked up from reference TRBV7-8 and TRBJ2-7): GAGVSQSPRYKVAKRGQDVALRCDPISGHVSLFWYQQALGQGPEFLTYFQNEAQLDKSGLPSDRFFAERPEGSVSTLKIQRTQQEDSAVYLCASSLTRYYEQYFGPGTRLTVT.

A word on this clone: Other DNA sequences in the same sample also yield this CDR3. This chain uses TRBV7-2 with TRBJ2-7, with D perhaps TRBD1 (5 bases). The CDR3 extends over 12 amino acids. The germline CDR1 and CDR2 sequences are SGHTA and FQGNSA. Trimming removed 4 bases at V and 5 bases at J, with 9 bases between. The CDR3 loop reads CASSSTGDEQYF. The CDR3 region has the DNA TGTGCCAGCAGCTCTACAGGCGACGAGCAGTACTTC.

This chain uses TRBV5-6 with TRBJ1-1; a possible D gene is TRBD1 (5 bases). Germline-derived CDR1 and CDR2 are SGHDT and YYEEEE. The CDR3 totals 13 residues. Trimming shortened V by 1 base and J by 7 bases, and 11 bases separated the two germline ends. The CDR3, as DNA: TGTGCCAGCAGCTTGCTGGGGCCCGGTGAAGCTTTCTTT. It yields the protein CASSLLGPGEAFF. The full variable domain, with the rest looked up from reference TRBV5-6 and TRBJ1-1, is DAGVTQSPTHLIKTRGQQVTLRCSPKSGHDTVSWYQQALGQGPQFIFQYYEEEERQRGNFPDRFSGHQFPNYSSELNVNALLLGDSALYLCASSLLGPGEAFFGQGTRLTVV.

This clone was counted only a few times. The genes are TRBV5-5 and TRBJ1-2; TRBD1 matches at 7 bases. CDR1 SGHKS and CDR2 YYEKEE come from the germline V gene (reference sequence). V was pared by 5 bases and J by 2 bases, with 12 bases of the junction left unmatched. The CDR3 has 16 residues. In DNA, the CDR3 is TGTGCCAGCAGGTCAGACAGGGTCGAAGAAAACTATGGCTACACCTTC. Protein sequence: CASRSDRVEENYGYTF.

The J gene is TRBJ1-4, the V gene TRBV7-6; a weak D match, TRBD1 (6 bases). The V end lost 4 bases, the J end lost 0 bases, and 15 bases lay between the germline ends. The CDR3 is 17 amino acids. In germline, CDR1 is SGHVS, CDR2 FNYEAQ. CDR3 in amino acids: CASSWPRGGATNEKLFF. DNA for the CDR3: TGTGCCAGCAGCTGGCCCAGGGGAGGGGCAACTAATGAAAAACTGTTTTTT.

This rearrangement joins TRBV2 to TRBJ1-4; 7 bases align to TRBD1. After removal of 5 bases from V and 6 bases from J, the junction contained 6 bases not matched to a gene. Per germline, CDR1 SNHLY and CDR2 FYNNEI. The CDR3 spans 14 residues. The CDR3 DNA is TGTGCCAGCAGTTTCGACAGGGTGGATGAAAAACTGTTTTTT. It encodes CASSFDRVDEKLFF.

This clone has just a few counts. The rearrangement joins TRBV28 to TRBJ1-5; D is possibly TRBD1 (5 bases). Germline-derived CDR1 and CDR2 are MDHEN and SYDVKM. The length of the CDR3 is 14 residues. V shed 6 bases and J shed 6 bases, with 15 bases lying between them. The CDR3 sequence is CASSFTGYVQPQHF. In DNA form, the CDR3 reads TGTGCCAGCAGCTTTACAGGATACGTTCAGCCCCAGCATTTT.

The chain's CDR3 is CASTRTGGMGTQYF. The DNA for the CDR3 is TGTGCCAGCACCCGGACAGGGGGCATGGGAACGCAGTATTTT. The chain has TRBV6-6 and TRBJ2-3; 11 nucleotides line up with TRBD1. This CDR3 is built from 14 residues. Per the germline V gene, CDR1 is MNHNY and CDR2 is SVGAGI (reference sequence). V trimming: 7 bases; J trimming: 9 bases; junction bases outside the gene matches: 9.

The V call is TRBV11-2, the J call TRBJ2-7, with TRBD2 matching over 10 bases. V shed 3 bases, J shed 0 bases, and the junction held 8 bases outside the gene matches. The CDR3 contains 17 residues. The germline gives CDR1 SGHAT, CDR2 FQNNGV. CDR3 region: CASSLDSGRPFSYEQYF. CDR3 sequence (DNA): TGTGCCAGCAGCTTGGATAGCGGGAGGCCTTTCTCCTACGAGCAGTACTTC. The full variable domain, rest sourced from reference TRBV11-2 and TRBJ2-7, is EAGVAQSPRYKIIEKRQSVAFWCNPISGHATLYWYQQILGQGPKLLIQFQNNGVVDDSQLPKDRFSAERLKGVDSTLKIQPAKLEDSAVYLCASSLDSGRPFSYEQYFGPGTRLTVT.

The chain has TRBV5-4 and TRBJ2-5; 10 positions match TRBD2. V shed 4 bases, J shed 2 bases, and the junction held 8 bases outside the gene matches. Per germline, CDR1 SGHNT and CDR2 YYREEE (reference sequence). This CDR3 has 16 amino acids. CDR3 region: CASSRGNSGGQETQYF. DNA of the CDR3: TGTGCCAGCAGCAGAGGGAATAGCGGGGGGCAAGAGACCCAGTACTTC.

The chain joins TRBV7-9 to TRBJ2-5, with 7 bases identical to TRBD2. Germline trimming cut 2 bases from V and 0 bases from J; bases unmatched to any gene: 6. The germline V gene has CDR1 SEHNR and CDR2 FQNEAQ (reference sequence). This CDR3 region has 16 residues. The CDR3 nucleotides read TGTGCCAGCAGCTTACTTGCGGGAGCGTACCAAGAGACCCAGTACTTC. This codes for CASSLLAGAYQETQYF.

V and J are TRBV6-5 and TRBJ1-3, with D maybe TRBD1 (5 bases). This CDR3 contains 14 residues. The germline gives CDR1 MNHEY, CDR2 SVGAGI. The germline V and J ends were trimmed by 0 bases and 4 bases, with 7 bases remaining between them. Here the CDR3 reads CASSYSSGGNTIYF. The CDR3, as DNA: TGTGCCAGCAGTTACTCCTCAGGGGGAAACACCATATATTTT.

This clone was seen a single time. The genes are TRBV10-2 and TRBJ2-2; the D gene is possibly TRBD1 (6 bases). The germline CDR1 and CDR2 sequences are WSHSY and SAAADI. V was shortened by 2 bases and J by 0 bases, with 16 bases between the two germline ends. CDR3 size: 18 residues. This CDR3 is CASSERPLRGPNTGELFF. The CDR3 coding sequence is TGCGCCAGCAGTGAGCGCCCGCTCAGGGGACCGAACACCGGGGAGCTGTTTTTT.

The chain joins TRBV5-4 to TRBJ1-6; TRBD1 agrees at 11 bases. V lost 3 bases, J lost 0 bases, and 8 bases stayed unmatched. CDR3 length: 19 amino acids. Germline CDR1 SGHNT, CDR2 YYREEE (reference sequence). The CDR3 DNA sequence: TGTGCCAGCAGCTCCTGGACAGGGGGCCGTAGCTCCTATAATTCACCCCTCCACTTT. It specifies CASSSWTGGRSSYNSPLHF.

The V and J genes are TRBV5-1 and TRBJ2-7, with TRBD2 identical over 10 bases. The germline V gene has CDR1 SGHRS and CDR2 YFSETQ. The V and J ends lost 0 bases and 4 bases, in that order; junction bases with no gene match: 7. CDR3 size: 16 residues. The CDR3 region is CASSLVVAGGSYEQYF. DNA for the CDR3: TGCGCCAGCAGCTTGGTGGTAGCGGGGGGATCGTACGAGCAGTACTTC. The entire variable domain, with the rest obtained from reference TRBV5-1 and TRBJ2-7, is as follows: KAGVTQTPRYLIKTRGQQVTLSCSPISGHRSVSWYQQTPGQGLQFLFEYFSETQRNKGNFPGRFSGRQFSNSRSEMNVSTLELGDSALYLCASSLVVAGGSYEQYFGPGTRLTVT.

This clone was seen only a few times. CDR3 sequence (DNA): TGTGCCAGCTCTGTGCGGCAGAACACTGAAGCTTTCTTT. It encodes CASSVRQNTEAFF. This chain uses TRBV5-4 with TRBJ1-1; D gene uncertain. The CDR3 consists of 13 residues. Trimming removed 7 bases at V and 1 base at J, with 11 bases between. Germline-derived CDR1 and CDR2 are SGHNT and YYREEE (reference sequence).

V usage is TRBV6-5 and J usage is TRBJ2-7; 12 positions agree with TRBD2. Germline V CDR1 and CDR2: MNHEY, SVGAGI. The CDR3 extends over 15 amino acids. V was pared by 7 bases and J by 3 bases, with 7 bases of the junction left unmatched. The CDR3 coding sequence is TGTGCCAGCACCCCCGGACTAGCGGGAATCTACGAGCAGTACTTC. This sequence encodes CASTPGLAGIYEQYF.

V gene TRBV5-6 combines with J gene TRBJ1-5, with 9 bases lining up with TRBD1. The CDR3 contains 15 residues. From germline, CDR1 is SGHDT and CDR2 YYEEEE. V shed 3 bases and J 3 bases; nucleotides not matched to a gene: 4. The CDR3 bases are TGTGCCAGCAGCTCCCGGGACAGGGTCAATCAGCCCCAGCATTTT. This encodes CASSSRDRVNQPQHF.

The rearrangement uses TRBV4-1 and TRBJ1-5; 7 nucleotides line up with TRBD1. J lost 0 bases, V lost 5 bases, and 7 bases had no gene match. CDR1 and CDR2 (germline): MGHRA, YSYEKL. There are 16 residues in the CDR3. The CDR3: CASSDYGTASNQPQHF. In DNA form, the CDR3 reads TGCGCCAGCAGCGATTACGGGACAGCTAGCAATCAGCCCCAGCATTTT.